This TCR beta chain was documented in a study of post-analysis software for immune sequencing data. Study-wide background: As for disease course, relapsing-remitting, secondary progressive and progressive-relapsing multiple sclerosis were all included. Study results and caveats: F-measure co-clustering was strong for batch-matched samples. There were a handful of TRBV segments more frequent in patients than controls, and TRBV5-6, TRBV5-1 and TRBV20-1 were among them. Among multiple sclerosis patients, normalized Chao1 diversity was significantly below that of controls.

The germline V gene has CDR1 SGHRS and CDR2 YFSETQ. This CDR3 is built from 21 residues. V shed 4 bases and J 0 bases; nucleotides not matched to a gene: 14. For this clonotype: What it binds is not known.

cDNA libraries of TCR beta carried unique molecular identifiers. TCRdb re-analysed the PCR reads in MiXCR, keeping a single row per CDR3 protein. The table records hundreds of thousands of distinct CDR3 sequences, about 57% of them present only once. The source of this sequence is a girl under 18 with multiple sclerosis. This chain uses TRBV5-1 with TRBJ2-3; 16 positions match TRBD2. The specimen was blood. The DNA for the CDR3 is TGCGCCAGCAGCCCGACACCGGGACTAGCGGGGGGGCATCCTAGCACAGATACGCAGTATTTT. This encodes CASSPTPGLAGGHPSTDTQYF. The variable domain in full, completed from reference TRBV5-1 and TRBJ2-3, reads KAGVTQTPRYLIKTRGQQVTLSCSPISGHRSVSWYQQTPGQGLQFLFEYFSETQRNKGNFPGRFSGRQFSNSRSEMNVSTLELGDSALYLCASSPTPGLAGGHPSTDTQYFGPGTRLTVL.